The rows below give T cell receptor beta chains drawn from one sample of a study of blood T cells in healthy people across ages. TCRdb independently ran MiXCR on the 5' RACE reads; one entry per CDR3 protein. Here the sample spans 1.6 million or so distinct CDR3 sequences, roughly 32% being singletons. Sequenced input: blood. The receptors come from a woman aged 25 to 45 in good health. The CDR3 runs from the conserved cysteine through the conserved F or W. Each record gives: D gene, J gene, clone size, V gene, CDR3 DNA, CDR3 protein. D genes are given only for firm matches. A row's size may be missing; if present it is once, few, many or a size class.

D gene: TRBD1
J gene: TRBJ1-5
clone size: -
V gene: TRBV29-1
CDR3 DNA: TGCAGCGTCCCGGACAGGTTAGATCAGCCCCAGCATTTT
CDR3 protein: CSVPDRLDQPQHF

D gene: -
J gene: TRBJ2-5
clone size: few
V gene: TRBV5-1
CDR3 DNA: TGCGCCAGCAGCTTGTTCGGCCGCGACGAAGAGACCCAGTACTTC
CDR3 protein: CASSLFGRDEETQYF

D gene: -
J gene: TRBJ2-1
clone size: few
V gene: TRBV7-7
CDR3 DNA: TGTGCCAGCAGCTTAGCGCCCGGGGGATATGATGAGCAGTTCTTC
CDR3 protein: CASSLAPGGYDEQFF

D gene: -
J gene: TRBJ2-5
clone size: -
V gene: TRBV7-9
CDR3 DNA: TGTGCCAGCAGCCCGAGCAGGGGCTCCGTACAAGAGACCCAGTACTTC
CDR3 protein: CASSPSRGSVQETQYF

D gene: -
J gene: TRBJ1-1
clone size: few
V gene: TRBV7-9
CDR3 DNA: TGTGCCAGCAGCCCTTCGCTCGAGTCTGAAGCTTTCTTT
CDR3 protein: CASSPSLESEAFF

D gene: TRBD2
J gene: TRBJ2-2
clone size: few
V gene: TRBV7-2
CDR3 DNA: TGTGCCAGCAGCTCTCCTAGCGGGGGGGCCTTCCCCGGGGAGCTGTTTTTT
CDR3 protein: CASSSPSGGAFPGELFF

D gene: -
J gene: TRBJ1-2
clone size: -
V gene: TRBV5-1
CDR3 DNA: TGCGCCAGCAGCTTGGCCCCCACCCACGGGGACTATGGCTACACCTTC
CDR3 protein: CASSLAPTHGDYGYTF

D gene: -
J gene: TRBJ2-5
clone size: -
V gene: TRBV7-7
CDR3 DNA: TGTGCCAGCAGCTTAGACAGACACGGGACCCAGTACTTC
CDR3 protein: CASSLDRHGTQYF

D gene: TRBD2
J gene: TRBJ2-3
clone size: -
V gene: TRBV7-9
CDR3 DNA: TGTGCCAGCAGCGGAACTCCCGTGCGGGAGGGCACAGATACGCAGTATTTT
CDR3 protein: CASSGTPVREGTDTQYF

D gene: TRBD2
J gene: TRBJ2-7
clone size: few
V gene: TRBV5-1
CDR3 DNA: TGCGCCAGCAGCTTGGCCCGAGGGGGGACTAGCGGGAGGAGCTCCTACGAGCAGTACTTC
CDR3 protein: CASSLARGGTSGRSSYEQYF

D gene: -
J gene: TRBJ2-7
clone size: -
V gene: TRBV20-1
CDR3 DNA: TGCAGTGCTAGACCCACTAGTACCGAGCAGTACTTC
CDR3 protein: CSARPTSTEQYF

D gene: TRBD2
J gene: TRBJ2-3
clone size: -
V gene: TRBV2
CDR3 DNA: TGTGCCAGCAGAGCCGACAGGGGGCGAAGACTAGCGGGAGAAGATACGCAGTATTTT
CDR3 protein: CASRADRGRRLAGEDTQYF

D gene: -
J gene: TRBJ2-7
clone size: -
V gene: TRBV28
CDR3 DNA: TGTGCCACCGCGGGCGGGGGCCTCTCCTACGAGCAGTACTTC
CDR3 protein: CATAGGGLSYEQYF

D gene: -
J gene: TRBJ2-1
clone size: -
V gene: TRBV6-5
CDR3 DNA: TGTGCCAGCAGTTCCGAACTAGGGGCGAGCTCCTACAATGGGCAGTTCTTC
CDR3 protein: CASSSELGASSYNGQFF

D gene: -
J gene: TRBJ2-5
clone size: few
V gene: TRBV24-1
CDR3 DNA: TGTGCCACCAGTGATTCTACGACAGTCCAAGAGACCCAGTACTTC
CDR3 protein: CATSDSTTVQETQYF

D gene: -
J gene: TRBJ2-2
clone size: -
V gene: TRBV20-1
CDR3 DNA: TGCAGTGCTAGAGGGCCCGGAGCGGGCCCAACCGGGGAGCTGTTTTTT
CDR3 protein: CSARGPGAGPTGELFF

D gene: TRBD2
J gene: TRBJ2-3
clone size: -
V gene: TRBV20-1
CDR3 DNA: TGCAGTGCTCACTCTAGCGGGGGGGCCACAGATACGCAGTATTTT
CDR3 protein: CSAHSSGGATDTQYF

D gene: -
J gene: TRBJ1-6
clone size: -
V gene: TRBV2
CDR3 DNA: TGTGCCAGCAATCTCCGCGGGGGGCGGGATAATTCACCCCTCCACTTT
CDR3 protein: CASNLRGGRDNSPLHF